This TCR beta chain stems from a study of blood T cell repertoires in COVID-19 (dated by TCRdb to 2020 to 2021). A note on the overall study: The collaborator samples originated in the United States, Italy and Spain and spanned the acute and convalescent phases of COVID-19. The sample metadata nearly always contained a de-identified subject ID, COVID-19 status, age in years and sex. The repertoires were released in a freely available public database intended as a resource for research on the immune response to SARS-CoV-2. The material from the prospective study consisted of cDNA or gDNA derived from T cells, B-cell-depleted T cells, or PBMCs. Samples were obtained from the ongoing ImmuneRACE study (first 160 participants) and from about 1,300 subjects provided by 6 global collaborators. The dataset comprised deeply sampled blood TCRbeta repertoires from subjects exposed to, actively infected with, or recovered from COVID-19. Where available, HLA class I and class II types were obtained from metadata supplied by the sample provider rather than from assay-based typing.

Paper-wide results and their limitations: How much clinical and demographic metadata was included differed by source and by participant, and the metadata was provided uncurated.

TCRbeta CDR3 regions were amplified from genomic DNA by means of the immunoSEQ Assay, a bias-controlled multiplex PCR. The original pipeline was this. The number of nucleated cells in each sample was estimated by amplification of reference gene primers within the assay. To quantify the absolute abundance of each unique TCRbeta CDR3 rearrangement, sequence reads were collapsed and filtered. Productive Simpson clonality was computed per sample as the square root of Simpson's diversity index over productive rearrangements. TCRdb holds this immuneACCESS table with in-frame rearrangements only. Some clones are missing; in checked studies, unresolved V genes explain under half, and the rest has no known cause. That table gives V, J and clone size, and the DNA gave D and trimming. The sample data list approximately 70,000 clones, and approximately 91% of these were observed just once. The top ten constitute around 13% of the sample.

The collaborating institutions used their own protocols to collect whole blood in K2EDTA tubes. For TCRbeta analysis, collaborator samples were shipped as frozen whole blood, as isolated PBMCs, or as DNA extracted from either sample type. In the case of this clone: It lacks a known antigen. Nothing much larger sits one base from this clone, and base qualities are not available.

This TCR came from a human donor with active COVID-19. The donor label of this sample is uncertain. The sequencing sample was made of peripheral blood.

The CDR3 corresponds to CSATSSGELFF. The nucleotide sequence reads as follows: TGCAGTGCCACTAGCTCCGGGGAGCTGTTTTTT. The V gene is TRBV20-1 and the J gene is TRBJ2-2; a tentative D match to TRBD2 spans 6 bases. The CDR3 holds 11 amino acids from the cysteine to the phenylalanine. Just CDR3 DNA is preserved here, 33 bases in frame from base 1. Between the V and J ends, shortened by 6 bases and 6 bases respectively, the junction contains 8 bases. The germline V gene encodes CDR1 DFQATT and CDR2 SNEGSKA (reference sequence).